One and the same sample provided the 22 T cell receptor beta chains below, sequenced in a study of identical twins. One entry per CDR3 protein, called by TCRdb with MiXCR from the 5' RACE reads. The sample records around 200,000 distinct CDR3 sequences, around 10% being singletons. Sequences were obtained from memory (CD45RO+) T cells sorted from blood. The receptors were sampled from a woman aged 18-29 years in good health.

The chain recombines TRBV9 with TRBJ2-2; D may be TRBD1 or TRBD2 (5 bases each). V was pared by 3 bases and J by 5 bases, with 14 bases between. The V gene's germline CDR1 is SGDLS and CDR2 YYNGEE. There are 15 residues in the CDR3. CDR3 coding DNA: TGTGCCAGCAGCGGATCTGGGGGTTGGACCGGGGAGCTGTTTTTT. Protein product: CASSGSGGWTGELFF.

This clonotype was seen more than once but under ten times. The genes are TRBV7-9 and TRBJ2-1; 10 positions agree with TRBD2. CDR3 length: 15 amino acids. V was pared by 8 bases and J by 5 bases, with 9 bases of the junction left unmatched. Looked up from germline, CDR1 is SEHNR and CDR2 is FQNEAQ (reference sequence). The CDR3 is CASPEAGGVDNEQFF. The CDR3 DNA reads as TGTGCCAGCCCAGAAGCGGGAGGGGTCGACAATGAGCAGTTCTTC.

The chain couples TRBV9 to TRBJ2-1; weak D call: TRBD2 (6 bases). CDR3 length: 15 amino acids. The V and J ends lost 0 bases and 0 bases respectively, with 7 bases between them. The germline CDR1 and CDR2 sequences are SGDLS and YYNGEE. In DNA form, the CDR3 reads TGTGCCAGCAGCGTAGGTAGCGGCTCCTACAATGAGCAGTTCTTC. Encoded protein: CASSVGSGSYNEQFF.

This chain uses TRBV7-8 with TRBJ1-5, with 9 bases identical to TRBD1. This CDR3 has 16 residues. CDR1 is SGHVS, CDR2 FQNEAQ, per germline. The ends lost 5 bases at V and 2 bases at J; junction bases unmatched: 7. The CDR3 nucleotides read TGTGCCAGCAGCATTGAGGGACAGGGAGGCAATCAGCCCCAGCATTTT. Translated: CASSIEGQGGNQPQHF. The full variable domain, completed using reference TRBV7-8 and TRBJ1-5, is GAGVSQSPRYKVAKRGQDVALRCDPISGHVSLFWYQQALGQGPEFLTYFQNEAQLDKSGLPSDRFFAERPEGSVSTLKIQRTQQEDSAVYLCASSIEGQGGNQPQHFGDGTRLSIL.

This clonotype was picked up many times. The chain links TRBV11-2 to TRBJ2-7; possibly TRBD1 for D (6 bases). V was clipped by 1 base and J by 5 bases, with 12 bases between them. Germline V lookup: CDR1 SGHAT, CDR2 FQNNGV. The CDR3 runs to 14 residues. This CDR3 reads CASSLGQVSNEQYF. CDR3 nucleotide sequence: TGTGCCAGCAGCTTAGGACAGGTTTCCAACGAGCAGTACTTC.

The V and J genes are TRBV20-1 and TRBJ2-5; D call uncertain. CDR1 DFQATT and CDR2 SNEGSKA come from the germline V gene (reference sequence). CDR3 length: 11 amino acids. V was cut by 3 bases and J by 2 bases, with 4 bases left in between. The CDR3 nucleotides are TGCAGTGCTAGTACTCAAGAGACCCAGTACTTC. Its translation is CSASTQETQYF.

This clonotype has only a few counts. CDR3 residues: CASSQTVSSNTGELFF. In DNA form, the CDR3 reads TGCGCCAGCAGCCAAACCGTCTCCTCGAACACCGGGGAGCTGTTTTTT. The chain combines TRBV5-1 with TRBJ2-2, with D uncertain. Trimming removed 4 bases from V and 0 bases from J, with 13 bases in between. From germline, CDR1 is SGHRS and CDR2 YFSETQ. This CDR3 has 16 residues.

The V and J genes are TRBV20-1 and TRBJ1-6; TRBD1 aligns across 8 bases. The J segment lost 6 bases and the V segment lost 6 bases, leaving 10 bases of the junction unmatched. Germline-derived CDR1 and CDR2 are DFQATT and SNEGSKA (reference sequence). This CDR3 has 15 residues. The CDR3 loop reads CSARGATGGNSPLHF. CDR3 nucleotide sequence: TGCAGTGCCCGGGGGGCCACAGGGGGTAATTCACCCCTCCACTTT.

The table lists this clonotype with a few counts. The chain joins TRBV11-1 to TRBJ2-1; D not resolved. Trimming pared 4 bases from V and 0 bases from J, leaving 16 bases between. Germline-derived CDR1 and CDR2 are SGHAT and FQDESV (reference sequence). There are 17 residues in the CDR3. The CDR3 is CASSSWAKIPSYNEQFF. The CDR3 nucleotides are TGTGCCAGCAGCTCCTGGGCGAAGATACCCTCCTACAATGAGCAGTTCTTC. The variable domain in full, with the rest retrieved from reference TRBV11-1 and TRBJ2-1, is EAEVAQSPRYKITEKSQAVAFWCDPISGHATLYWYRQILGQGPELLVQFQDESVVDDSQLPKDRFSAERLKGVDSTLKIQPAELGDSAMYLCASSSWAKIPSYNEQFFGPGTRLTVL.

The chain carries TRBV9 and TRBJ2-5; D uncertain. Germline CDR1 SGDLS, CDR2 YYNGEE. This CDR3 has 12 amino acids. The V and J ends lost 3 bases and 5 bases respectively, with 8 bases between them. Here the CDR3 reads CASSAFGETQYF. Here the CDR3 DNA reads TGTGCCAGCAGCGCCTTCGGGGAGACCCAGTACTTC.

The genes are TRBV20-1 and TRBJ2-5, with D perhaps assigned TRBD1 or TRBD2 (5 bases each). The length of the CDR3 is 14 residues. Trimming took 6 bases from V and 5 from J, leaving 19 bases between them. Germline CDR1 reads DFQATT; CDR2 reads SNEGSKA (reference sequence). This CDR3 reads CSASWDLAEETQYF. Written as DNA, the CDR3 is TGCAGTGCCTCTTGGGACCTAGCTGAGGAGACCCAGTACTTC.

V usage is TRBV27 and J usage is TRBJ2-3, with TRBD2 identical over 9 bases. The CDR3 consists of 16 residues. V gave up 3 bases and J gave up 7 bases; unmatched junction bases: 11. Germline CDR1 and CDR2: MNHEY and SMNVEV (reference sequence). CDR3 residues: CASSFSLSGSSNTQYF. The CDR3 region has the DNA TGTGCCAGCAGTTTCTCTCTTAGCGGGAGTTCGAATACGCAGTATTTT.

A few counts support this clonotype. The chain recombines TRBV6-6 with TRBJ2-1; 7 nucleotides align to TRBD1. The CDR3 runs 11 residues. The germline gives CDR1 MNHNY, CDR2 SVGAGI (reference sequence). The junction had 2 bases not matched to a gene; V was cut back by 8 bases and J by 7 bases. This CDR3 is CASSTGNEQFF. The CDR3 DNA follows: TGTGCCAGCTCGACAGGGAATGAGCAGTTCTTC.

Many counts were recorded for this clonotype. The rearrangement uses TRBV20-1 and TRBJ1-1; possible D gene TRBD1, 5 bases. Germline CDR1 and CDR2: DFQATT and SNEGSKA (reference sequence). The ends were cut back, 1 base at V and 4 bases at J, with 13 bases in the middle. The CDR3 length is 14 residues. Written as DNA, the CDR3 is TGCAGTGCTAGAGGGGGGGTCGCGATCACTGAAGCTTTCTTT. It codes for CSARGGVAITEAFF.

DNA of the CDR3: TGCAGTGCTAGTGATTCACAGATCTATGGCTACACCTTC. Translation: CSASDSQIYGYTF. J is TRBJ1-2 and V is TRBV20-1; D gene ambiguous. Trimming stripped 3 bases from V and 4 bases from J, with 12 bases between. Germline loops: CDR1 DFQATT, CDR2 SNEGSKA (reference sequence). The CDR3 extends over 13 amino acids.

V gene TRBV29-1 combines with J gene TRBJ1-4; D is possibly TRBD1 (5 bases). V was shortened by 6 bases and J by 6 bases, with 17 bases between the two germline ends. CDR1 is SQVTM, CDR2 ANQGSEA, per germline. The CDR3 sequence is 14 residues long. CDR3 amino acids: CSVTHGAVDEKLFF. CDR3 bases: TGCAGCGTGACGCACGGGGCTGTTGATGAAAAACTGTTTTTT.

Sample share makes this clonotype medium-sized. The rearrangement joins TRBV12-3 or TRBV12-4 to TRBJ1-2, with TRBD1 matching 10 bases. The CDR3 spans 15 residues. V lost 1 base to trimming and J lost 2 bases; unmatched junction nucleotides: 1. CDR3 in amino acids: CASSLETGGNYGYTF. The CDR3 bases are TGTGCCAGCAGTTTAGAGACAGGGGGCAACTATGGCTACACCTTC.

This clonotype has a count of ten or more. The chain uses TRBV27 and TRBJ1-1; tentative D call: TRBD1 (5 bases). The CDR3 covers 14 residues. Trimming shortened V by 3 bases and J by 2 bases, and 10 bases separated the two germline ends. Germline CDR1 reads MNHEY; CDR2 reads SMNVEV (reference sequence). CDR3 bases: TGTGCCAGCAGTTTTACAGGTCCTAACACTGAAGCTTTCTTT. Protein product: CASSFTGPNTEAFF.

The J gene is TRBJ2-1, the V gene TRBV5-1; unclear D gene. This CDR3 comprises 12 residues. Germline assignment: CDR1 SGHRS and CDR2 YFSETQ. The V gene lost 0 bases and the J gene lost 13 bases, with 11 bases spanning the gap. CDR3 sequence reads: CASSLGRNHQFF. The CDR3 bases are TGCGCCAGCAGCTTGGGACGGAACCACCAGTTCTTC. The variable domain in full, completed from reference TRBV5-1 and TRBJ2-1, reads KAGVTQTPRYLIKTRGQQVTLSCSPISGHRSVSWYQQTPGQGLQFLFEYFSETQRNKGNFPGRFSGRQFSNSRSEMNVSTLELGDSALYLCASSLGRNHQFFGPGTRLTVL.

This clonotype was seen more than once but under ten times. The chain carries TRBV12-3 or TRBV12-4 and TRBJ2-2; 10 positions match TRBD1. The CDR3 is 14 residues long. After removal of 10 bases from V and 5 bases from J, the junction contained 7 bases not matched to a gene. The CDR3, as DNA: TGTGCCACCTCAGACAGGGGGCGGACCGGGGAGCTGTTTTTT. This encodes CATSDRGRTGELFF.

This clonotype was picked up many times. The chain uses TRBV6-5 and TRBJ2-1, with D tentatively TRBD2 (5 bases). Trimming stripped 4 bases from V and 2 bases from J, with 9 bases between. Looked up from germline, CDR1 is MNHEY and CDR2 is SVGAGI. This CDR3 is built from 14 residues. This CDR3 is CASSSDSPYNEQFF. In DNA, the CDR3 is TGTGCCAGCAGTTCGGACTCACCCTACAATGAGCAGTTCTTC.

This clonotype was counted between two and nine times. V gene TRBV4-3 combines with J gene TRBJ2-4, with TRBD2 identical over 10 bases. The J segment lost 4 bases and the V segment lost 1 base, leaving 13 bases of the junction unmatched. This CDR3 spans 19 amino acids. CDR1 and CDR2 (germline): LGHNA, YSLEER. Here the CDR3 reads CASSQVKSASGSDKNIQYF. The CDR3 coding sequence is TGCGCCAGCAGCCAAGTAAAATCTGCTAGCGGGAGTGATAAAAACATTCAGTACTTC.